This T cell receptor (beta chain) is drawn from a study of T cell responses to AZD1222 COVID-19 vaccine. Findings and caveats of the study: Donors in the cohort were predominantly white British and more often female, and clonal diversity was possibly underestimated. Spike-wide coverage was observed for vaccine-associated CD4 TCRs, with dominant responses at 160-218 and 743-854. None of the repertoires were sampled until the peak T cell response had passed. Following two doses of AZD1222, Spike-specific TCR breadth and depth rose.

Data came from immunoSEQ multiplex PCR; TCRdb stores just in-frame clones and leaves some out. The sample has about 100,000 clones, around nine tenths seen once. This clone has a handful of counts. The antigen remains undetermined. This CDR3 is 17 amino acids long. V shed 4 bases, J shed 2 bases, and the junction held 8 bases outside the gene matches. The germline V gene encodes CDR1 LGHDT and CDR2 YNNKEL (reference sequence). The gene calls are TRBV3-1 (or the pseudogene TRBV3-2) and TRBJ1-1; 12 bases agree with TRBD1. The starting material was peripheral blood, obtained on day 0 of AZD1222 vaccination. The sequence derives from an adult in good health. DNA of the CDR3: TGTGCCAGCAGCCCGACCGGGACAGGGGGCCCCAACACTGAAGCTTTCTTT. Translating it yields CASSPTGTGGPNTEAFF.